This entry concerns a single T cell receptor beta chain. Its antigen is undetermined. Possible read error: a much larger clone is one base away. The source of the sample is a study of read filtering for tumor transcriptome and immune sequencing. Study results and caveats: Dropping single-read clonotypes raised IR-seq and RNA-seq shared-clonotype correlation. Single-read clonotypes: about 81.9% of IR-seq clonotypes (around 3.5% of reads), about 75% of RNA-seq clonotypes (approximately 49% of reads). RNA-seq captured clonotypes less deeply and reliably than IR-seq. The CD138-negative fraction was mixed bone marrow immune cells, not pure T cells.

The library was built from about 400 ng RNA with molecular barcoded adaptors for alpha/delta and beta/gamma chains. TCRdb ran MiXCR on the reads and lists one entry per CDR3 protein. The table lists 100,000 to 150,000 distinct CDR3 sequences, approximately 12% of them singletons, with 11% in the top ten. The CDR3 spans 11 residues. The germline V gene encodes CDR1 SGHTA and CDR2 FQGNSA. V lost 1 base and J lost 13, with 8 bases in between. The receptor's source is a donor aged 40 or older with multiple myeloma. Sample: a population of CD138-negative cells sorted from bone marrow. The chain links TRBV7-2 to TRBJ2-1; D ambiguous. This CDR3 reads CASSLGDPQFF. In DNA, the CDR3 is TGTGCCAGCAGCTTAGGTGATCCTCAGTTCTTC.